This T cell receptor (beta chain) was captured by sequencing in a study of cytomegalovirus exposure and HLA in healthy donors. Findings and caveats of the study: Data from an earlier analysis indicated that most TCR beta V segments were productive either about 87% or about 30% of the time.

The PCR had 60 Vbeta and 13 Jbeta primers. Sequencing was performed with immunoSEQ multiplex PCR; in TCRdb, only in-frame clones are kept and a portion is missing. This sample has about 82,000 clones; about 70% occur once, and the top ten carry roughly 6.2%. This CDR3 is built from 16 residues. From germline, CDR1 is PRHDT and CDR2 FYEKMQ (reference sequence). V gave up 5 bases and J gave up 4 bases; unmatched junction bases: 9. Details on this clone: Its specificity is unknown.

V usage is TRBV13 and J usage is TRBJ2-4; 9 nucleotides match TRBD2. Sequencing was performed on PBMCs. The clonotype was recovered from a woman aged 45 to 65 in good health and CMV-seropositive. In DNA form, the CDR3 reads TGTGCCAGCAGCCTGCGAGATAGCGGGGGTAAAAACATTCAGTACTTC. It codes for CASSLRDSGGKNIQYF.